Below, 26 T cell receptor beta chains from the same sample are listed, as sequenced in a study of cytomegalovirus exposure and HLA in healthy donors. The PCR contained 60 Vbeta and 13 Jbeta primers. Profiling relied on immunoSEQ multiplex PCR, and the TCRdb table lists in-frame clones only, not all of them. The sample records roughly 150,000 clones, 60% to 85% being singletons. The material sequenced was PBMCs. The receptor source for this set is a man aged 25-45 years in good health and CMV-seronegative.

V usage is TRBV9 and J usage is TRBJ2-7; 7 nucleotides agree with TRBD2. Per germline, CDR1 SGDLS and CDR2 YYNGEE. CDR3 length: 14 amino acids. V gave up 2 bases and J gave up 1 base; unmatched junction bases: 3. The chain's CDR3 is CASSVGTTSYEQYF. The CDR3, as DNA: TGTGCCAGCAGCGTCGGGACTACTTCCTACGAGCAGTACTTC. Full variable domain (rest looked up from reference TRBV9 and TRBJ2-7): DSGVTQTPKHLITATGQRVTLRCSPRSGDLSVYWYQQSLDQGLQFLIQYYNGEERAKGNILERFSAQQFPDLHSELNLSSLELGDSALYFCASSVGTTSYEQYFGPGTRLTVT.

The chain links TRBV9 to TRBJ2-3, with a weak D call TRBD2 (6 bases). Trimming pared 0 bases from V and 3 bases from J, leaving 11 bases between. The CDR3 extends over 15 amino acids. Germline CDR1 SGDLS, CDR2 YYNGEE. The DNA of the CDR3 is TGTGCCAGCAGCGTAGAGGCAGGGAGGACAGATACGCAGTATTTT. Its translation: CASSVEAGRTDTQYF.

The rearrangement uses TRBV6-1 and TRBJ1-1; 8 bases match TRBD1. The CDR3 has 15 residues. CDR1 is MNHNS and CDR2 is SASEGT in the germline V gene. The trim removed 3 bases at V and 4 bases at J, leaving 7 bases unmatched. The CDR3 loop is CASSDSGGRGTEAFF. The DNA of the CDR3 is TGTGCCAGCAGTGACTCAGGGGGCAGAGGCACTGAAGCTTTCTTT.

V is TRBV4-1 and J is TRBJ2-1; TRBD1 matches 9 bases. Germline V gene sequence: CDR1 MGHRA, CDR2 YSYEKL. The CDR3 has 16 amino acids. The V and J ends lost 4 bases and 3 bases, in that order; junction bases with no gene match: 7. This CDR3 reads CASSLTGQGFYNEQFF. CDR3 bases: TGCGCCAGCAGCCTTACGGGACAGGGCTTCTACAATGAGCAGTTCTTC.

This clone was observed a handful of times. The chain employs TRBV2 and TRBJ2-7, with D possibly TRBD1 on 6 matching bases. The CDR3 covers 13 residues. The V and J ends lost 7 bases and 6 bases respectively, with 16 bases between them. Germline CDR1 reads SNHLY; CDR2 reads FYNNEI. For the CDR3, the DNA is TGTGCCAGCACTTTGTCAGGGGATCTCGAGCAGTACTTC. Its translation: CASTLSGDLEQYF.

The V gene is TRBV7-9, the J gene TRBJ2-5; 8 bases line up with TRBD2. The end of the DNA is better explained by TRBJ2-7, so the J call may be wrong. Germline-derived CDR1 and CDR2 are SEHNR and FQNEAQ (reference sequence). CDR3 size: 15 residues. The CDR3, as DNA: TGTGCCAGCAGCTTAGCCAGCGGGGGCAGCGACGAGCAGTACTTC. It translates to CASSLASGGSDEQYF.

The chain joins TRBV7-9 to TRBJ2-1; 7 nucleotides agree with TRBD1. J lost 5 bases, V lost 5 bases, and 6 bases had no gene match. Germline CDR1 SEHNR, CDR2 FQNEAQ (reference sequence). This CDR3 contains 14 residues. CDR3 region: CASSLVQGDNEQFF. The CDR3 DNA is TGTGCCAGCAGCCTGGTGCAGGGGGACAATGAGCAGTTCTTC.

Notes on this clone: The junction does not match germline at one end; this may be a read error. CDR3 sequence: CSSSPHEGRGLTGELFF. The CDR3 DNA sequence: TGTTCCAGCAGCCCTCACGAGGGAAGGGGGTTGACCGGGGAGCTGTTTTTT. J is TRBJ2-2 and V is TRBV7-9, with D possibly TRBD1 on 6 matching bases. The CDR3 sequence is 17 residues long. Germline loops: CDR1 SEHNR, CDR2 FQNEAQ (reference sequence).

This chain uses TRBV6-5 with TRBJ2-5; maybe TRBD1 (6 bases). Germline loops: CDR1 MNHEY, CDR2 SVGAGI. V shed 6 bases and J shed 2 bases, with 10 bases lying between them. There are 13 residues in the CDR3. The DNA of the CDR3 is TGTGCCAGCAGCCCAACAGGGCAAGAGACCCAGTACTTC. Translating it yields CASSPTGQETQYF.

This chain joins TRBV5-4 and TRBJ1-3, with TRBD1 identical over 7 bases. CDR1 and CDR2 (germline): SGHNT, YYREEE (reference sequence). The CDR3 is 14 amino acids. J gave up 2 bases and V 5 bases, and 4 bases lay outside the gene matches. CDR3 residues: CASRVQGAGNTIYF. CDR3 nucleotide sequence: TGTGCCAGCAGAGTGCAGGGGGCTGGAAACACCATATATTTT.

This clone has only a few counts. The identical CDR3 is also encoded by other nucleotide sequences in the sample. The chain joins TRBV9 to TRBJ2-3; D possibly corresponds to TRBD1 (5 bases). Germline values: CDR1 SGDLS, CDR2 YYNGEE. V lost 0 bases and J lost 0, with 8 bases in between. The CDR3 has 15 residues. The CDR3 DNA sequence: TGTGCCAGCAGCGTAGGGGGCGGAAGCACAGATACGCAGTATTTT. Its protein is CASSVGGGSTDTQYF.

The rearrangement uses TRBV30 and TRBJ2-5; TRBD1 matches at 8 bases. From germline, CDR1 is GTSNPN and CDR2 SVGIG (reference sequence). The CDR3 has 15 residues. Germline trimming cut 0 bases from V and 5 bases from J; bases unmatched to any gene: 8. CDR3 sequence: CAWSVGAGGSETQYF. Here the CDR3 DNA reads TGTGCCTGGAGTGTAGGGGCAGGGGGCTCTGAGACCCAGTACTTC.

This clone has a single count. This chain uses TRBV19 with TRBJ1-1; perhaps TRBD1 as D (5 bases). V shed 1 base and J shed 5 bases, with 8 bases lying between them. This CDR3 comprises 13 residues. Germline assignment: CDR1 LNHDA and CDR2 SQIVND (reference sequence). The CDR3 region has the DNA TGTGCCAGTAGTATAGTCGGGGGAACTGAAGCTTTCTTT. Protein: CASSIVGGTEAFF. The full variable domain, in which reference TRBV19 and TRBJ1-1 provide the parts outside the CDR3, is DGGITQSPKYLFRKEGQNVTLSCEQNLNHDAMYWYRQDPGQGLRLIYYSQIVNDFQKGDIAEGYSVSREKKESFPLTVTSAQKNPTAFYLCASSIVGGTEAFFGQGTRLTVV.

The chain uses TRBV28 and TRBJ2-7; TRBD1 matches 8 bases. V lost 3 bases, J lost 2 bases, and 15 bases stayed unmatched. This CDR3 is 18 amino acids long. Germline assignment: CDR1 MDHEN and CDR2 SYDVKM. CDR3 loop: CASSFEEDRAPRTYEQYF. The CDR3, as DNA: TGTGCCAGCAGTTTCGAGGAGGACAGGGCGCCAAGAACCTACGAGCAGTACTTC.

This clone was seen more than once but under ten times. This chain links TRBV4-1 with TRBJ2-1; 8 nucleotides align to TRBD2. The CDR3 length is 17 residues. V shed 1 base, J shed 3 bases, and the junction held 8 bases outside the gene matches. Germline loops: CDR1 MGHRA, CDR2 YSYEKL. The CDR3 loop reads CASSQGVAAGVYNEQFF. The CDR3 nucleotides are TGCGCCAGCAGCCAAGGGGTGGCAGCGGGAGTCTACAATGAGCAGTTCTTC.

The chain is built from TRBV28 and TRBJ2-1, with 7 bases fitting TRBD1. Germline assignment: CDR1 MDHEN and CDR2 SYDVKM. The CDR3 loop spans 15 amino acids. J lost 8 bases, V lost 8 bases, and 15 bases had no gene match. The CDR3 DNA reads TGTGCCAGCCTAACCACCGGGACAGTTAGGGATGAGCAGTTCTTC. Its protein product is CASLTTGTVRDEQFF.

This clone was picked up a small number of times. CDR3 residues: CASSTQGFSGNTIYF. CDR3 in DNA: TGTGCCAGTAGTACCCAGGGCTTCTCTGGAAACACCATATATTTT. The chain has TRBV19 and TRBJ1-3; possible D gene TRBD1, 5 bases. Germline-derived CDR1 and CDR2 are LNHDA and SQIVND (reference sequence). The CDR3 runs to 15 residues. V lost 4 bases to trimming and J lost 0 bases, with 10 bases between them.

V and J are TRBV19 and TRBJ1-2; D uncertain. Germline V gene data show CDR1 as LNHDA and CDR2 as SQIVND (reference sequence). Trimming left V 9 bases short and J 6 bases short, with 8 bases between. This CDR3 is 10 amino acids long. The CDR3 DNA follows: TGTGCCAGCCTCGGGAATGGCTACACCTTC. This sequence encodes CASLGNGYTF.

For this clone: One end of the junction does not line up with germline, which may come from a read error. The CDR3 nucleotides read TGCAGCGTCGTGATGACTCGGACTAGCGGAAACAGTCAGTACTTC. Translating it yields CSVVMTRTSGNSQYF. The V call is TRBV29-1, the J call TRBJ2-4, with 10 bases fitting TRBD2. There are 15 residues in the CDR3. The germline gives CDR1 SQVTM, CDR2 ANQGSEA.

The chain uses TRBV30 and TRBJ1-2; tentative D call: TRBD1 (5 bases). This CDR3 is 15 amino acids long. Germline values: CDR1 GTSNPN, CDR2 SVGIG (reference sequence). Trimming removed 2 bases from V and 2 bases from J, with 15 bases in between. The CDR3 sequence is CAWSIPRDSNYGYTF. In DNA form, the CDR3 reads TGTGCCTGGAGTATCCCCCGGGACTCGAACTATGGCTACACCTTC.

The chain couples TRBV6-5 to TRBJ2-7; 7 bases line up with TRBD1. The CDR3 has 16 amino acids. Per germline, CDR1 MNHEY and CDR2 SVGAGI. V was pared by 2 bases and J by 7 bases, with 14 bases of the junction left unmatched. The CDR3 region is CASSYPTTGPSGEQYF. Here the CDR3 DNA reads TGTGCCAGCAGTTACCCGACGACAGGGCCTTCGGGAGAGCAGTACTTC.

This clone was counted a single time. This rearrangement joins TRBV6-5 to TRBJ1-2; the match to TRBD1 covers 7 bases. The length of the CDR3 is 13 residues. With V trimmed by 7 bases and J by 7 bases, 9 bases remained unmatched. The germline gives CDR1 MNHEY, CDR2 SVGAGI. CDR3 nucleotides: TGTGCCAGCAAGAGGGGGCGCCAGGGTGGCTACACCTTC. Translation gives CASKRGRQGGYTF.

This clone came up once. V gene TRBV5-6 combines with J gene TRBJ2-7; D gene ambiguous. Trimming left V 3 bases short and J 3 bases short, with 13 bases between. The CDR3 has 14 amino acids. Looked up from germline, CDR1 is SGHDT and CDR2 is YYEEEE. CDR3 DNA: TGTGCCAGCAGCTCTTTCCATCTAGACTACGAGCAGTACTTC. Translating it yields CASSSFHLDYEQYF.

This sequence joins TRBV19 and TRBJ2-3; 8 bases agree with TRBD1. V lost 3 bases to trimming and J lost 4 bases; unmatched junction nucleotides: 3. This CDR3 has 14 amino acids. The germline V gene has CDR1 LNHDA and CDR2 SQIVND (reference sequence). The CDR3 region has the DNA TGTGCCAGTAGTATCCGACAGGGGTCAGATACGCAGTATTTT. The encoded protein is CASSIRQGSDTQYF.

The rearrangement joins TRBV6-1 to TRBJ1-1; 7 positions agree with TRBD1. Germline V lookup: CDR1 MNHNS, CDR2 SASEGT. The CDR3 extends over 12 amino acids. V was clipped by 7 bases and J by 8 bases; unmatched bases: 7. As DNA, the CDR3 is TGTGCCAGCAAGTCAGGGGGGCCCGAAGCTTTCTTT. Its translation: CASKSGGPEAFF.

In its sample, this clone was seen once. The chain has TRBV5-5 and TRBJ2-7, with a tentative D call TRBD2 (5 bases). The CDR3 has 13 amino acids. V was cut by 3 bases and J by 0 bases, with 7 bases left in between. The germline CDR1 and CDR2 sequences are SGHKS and YYEKEE (reference sequence). The CDR3: CASSSDFSYEQYF. The CDR3 bases are TGTGCCAGCAGCTCGGACTTCTCCTACGAGCAGTACTTC.